The source of this T cell receptor (beta chain) is a study of T cell responses to AZD1222 COVID-19 vaccine. Looked up from germline, CDR1 is KGHSH and CDR2 is LQKENI. The CDR3 runs to 16 residues. V lost 2 bases, J lost 5 bases, and 11 bases stayed unmatched. The assay was immunoSEQ multiplex PCR, and TCRdb's table has in-frame clones only and misses some. This table holds some 130,000 clones, approximately 90% found once. Sequencing was performed on peripheral blood, taken 28 days after the second AZD1222 dose. The chain couples TRBV18 to TRBJ2-7, with 8 bases matching TRBD2. This clonotype was sampled from an adult who received the AZD1222 COVID-19 vaccine. In nucleotides, the CDR3 is TGTGCCAGCTCACCAAGACCGGGACTAGTCAACCACGAGCAGTACTTC. Translated, it gives CASSPRPGLVNHEQYF.